The T cell receptor (beta chain) described here comes from a study of cytomegalovirus exposure and HLA in healthy donors. Whole-study context: The study's early data release held around 85 million unique TCRs from HLA-typed donors. Study findings and constraints: A list of roughly 180 TCR beta chains associated with cytomegalovirus was given. TCR sequences were mostly rare, though some public TCRs occurred in many donors.

With regard to this clone: Its antigen is unidentified.

There are 12 residues in the CDR3. Per germline, CDR1 LNHDA and CDR2 SQIVND (reference sequence). V lost 8 bases, J lost 5 bases, and 10 bases lay in between. PCR was performed using 60 Vbeta and 13 Jbeta primers. Libraries were prepared by immunoSEQ multiplex PCR; TCRdb keeps only in-frame clonotypes and omits some of them. Of 75,000 to 90,000 clones detected, 85% appear once; the ten largest clones hold 6.5% to 9%. Sequenced material: PBMCs. The chain is built from TRBV19 and TRBJ2-1, with D possibly being TRBD2 (5 bases). This sequence originates from a man aged 40-49 years in good health and CMV-seropositive. In DNA, the CDR3 is TGTGCCAGTGGACTGGTTCACAATGAGCAGTTCTTC. This codes for CASGLVHNEQFF.